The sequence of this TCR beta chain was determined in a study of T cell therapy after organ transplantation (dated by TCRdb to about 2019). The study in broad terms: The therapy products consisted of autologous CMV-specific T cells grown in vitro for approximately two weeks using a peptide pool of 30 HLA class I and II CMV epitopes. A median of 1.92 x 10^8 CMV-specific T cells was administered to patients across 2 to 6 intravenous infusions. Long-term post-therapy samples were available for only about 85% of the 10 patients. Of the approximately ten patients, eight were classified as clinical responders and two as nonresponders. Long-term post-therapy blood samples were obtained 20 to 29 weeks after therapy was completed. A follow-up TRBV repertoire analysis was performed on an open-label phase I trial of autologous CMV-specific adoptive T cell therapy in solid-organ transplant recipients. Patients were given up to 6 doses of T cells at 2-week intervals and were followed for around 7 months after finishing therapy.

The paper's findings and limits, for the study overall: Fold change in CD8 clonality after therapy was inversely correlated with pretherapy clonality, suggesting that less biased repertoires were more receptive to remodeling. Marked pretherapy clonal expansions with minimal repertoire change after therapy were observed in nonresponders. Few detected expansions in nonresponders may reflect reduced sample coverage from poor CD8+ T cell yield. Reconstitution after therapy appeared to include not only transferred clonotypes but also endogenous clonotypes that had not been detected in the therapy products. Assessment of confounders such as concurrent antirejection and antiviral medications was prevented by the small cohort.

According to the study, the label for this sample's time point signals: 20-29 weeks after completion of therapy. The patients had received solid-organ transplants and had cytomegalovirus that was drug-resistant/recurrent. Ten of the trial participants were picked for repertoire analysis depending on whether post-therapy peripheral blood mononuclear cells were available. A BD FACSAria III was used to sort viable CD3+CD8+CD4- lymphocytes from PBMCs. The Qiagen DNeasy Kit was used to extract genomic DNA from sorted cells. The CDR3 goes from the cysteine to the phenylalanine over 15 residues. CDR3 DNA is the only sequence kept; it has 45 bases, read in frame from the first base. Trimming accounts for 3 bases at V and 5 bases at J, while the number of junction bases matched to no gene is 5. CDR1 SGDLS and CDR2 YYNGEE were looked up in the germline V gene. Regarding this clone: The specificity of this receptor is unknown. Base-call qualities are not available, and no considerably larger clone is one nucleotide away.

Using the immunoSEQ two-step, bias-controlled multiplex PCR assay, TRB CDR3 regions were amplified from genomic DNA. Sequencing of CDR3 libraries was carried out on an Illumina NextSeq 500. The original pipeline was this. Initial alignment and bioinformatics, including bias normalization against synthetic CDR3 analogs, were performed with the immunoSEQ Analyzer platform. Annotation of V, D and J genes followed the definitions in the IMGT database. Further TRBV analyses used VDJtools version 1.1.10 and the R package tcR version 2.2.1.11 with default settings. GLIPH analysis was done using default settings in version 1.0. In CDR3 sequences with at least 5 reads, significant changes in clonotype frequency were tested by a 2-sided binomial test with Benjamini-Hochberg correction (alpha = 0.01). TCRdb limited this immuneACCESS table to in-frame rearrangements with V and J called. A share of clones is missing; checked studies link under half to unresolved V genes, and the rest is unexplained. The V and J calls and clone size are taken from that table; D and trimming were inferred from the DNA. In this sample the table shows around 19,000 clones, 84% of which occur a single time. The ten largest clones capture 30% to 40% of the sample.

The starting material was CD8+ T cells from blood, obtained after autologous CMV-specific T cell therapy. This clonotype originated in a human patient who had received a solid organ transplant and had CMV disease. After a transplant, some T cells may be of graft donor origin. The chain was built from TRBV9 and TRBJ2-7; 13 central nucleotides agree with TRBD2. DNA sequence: TGTGCCAGCAGCGAGGGGACTAGCGGGATCGACGAGCAGTACTTC. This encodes CASSEGTSGIDEQYF.